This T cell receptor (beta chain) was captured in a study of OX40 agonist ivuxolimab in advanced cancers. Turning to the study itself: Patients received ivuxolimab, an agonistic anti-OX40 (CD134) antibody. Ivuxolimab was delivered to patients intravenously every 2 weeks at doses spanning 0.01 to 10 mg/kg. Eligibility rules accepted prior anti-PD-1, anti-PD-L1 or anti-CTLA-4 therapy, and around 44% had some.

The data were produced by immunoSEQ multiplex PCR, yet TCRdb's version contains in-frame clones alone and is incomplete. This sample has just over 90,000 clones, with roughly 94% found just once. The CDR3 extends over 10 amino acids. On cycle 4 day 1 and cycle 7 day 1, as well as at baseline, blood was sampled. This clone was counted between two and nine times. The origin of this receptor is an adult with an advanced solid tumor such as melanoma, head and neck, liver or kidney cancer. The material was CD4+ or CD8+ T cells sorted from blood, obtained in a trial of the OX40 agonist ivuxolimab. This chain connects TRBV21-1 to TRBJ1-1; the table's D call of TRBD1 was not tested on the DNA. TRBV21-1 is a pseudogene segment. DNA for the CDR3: TGTGCCGGGGACAGGGGGGAAGCTTTCTTT. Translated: CAGDRGEAFF.